The present TCR beta chain was sequenced within a study of blood T cell repertoires in COVID-19. Germline V gene data show CDR1 as MDHEN and CDR2 as SYDVKM. The V end was cut by 2 bases, the J end by 3 bases, with 8 bases between. The CDR3 extends over 14 amino acids. Either two negative PCRs, clearance, or symptom resolution qualified Cohort 3 donors as recovered. The table came from immunoSEQ multiplex PCR; TCRdb's copy has only in-frame clones and leaves some out. The sample shows about 280,000 clones, 85% of them seen only once. The chain employs TRBV28 and TRBJ1-5; D may be TRBD1 (5 bases). Material for sequencing was PBMCs or T cells enriched from blood (not recorded which). This clonotype was sampled from a woman aged 45-65 years who had recovered from COVID-19. CDR3 region: CASSLDRNNQPQHF. In DNA, the CDR3 is TGTGCCAGCAGTTTAGACAGAAACAATCAGCCCCAGCATTTT.